The 21 T cell receptor beta chains listed next were all sequenced from one sample in a study of technical replicates of blood from a few donors. Some clones are missing from TCRdb's copy, which holds only in-frame ones; the method was immunoSEQ multiplex PCR. The repertoire has about 78,000 clones, 85% to 95% of them found once; the top ten carry less than 0.5%. Source material: T cells isolated from PBMCs. Every receptor here comes from a human donor in good health.

This clone was recorded only once. The chain is built from TRBV5-4 and TRBJ2-7; TRBD2 might be the D (7 bases). Germline V gene sequence: CDR1 SGHNT, CDR2 YYREEE (reference sequence). V lost 5 bases and J lost 4, with 16 bases in between. There are 14 residues in the CDR3. CDR3 amino acids: CASRPGGGVYEQYF. The DNA for the CDR3 is TGTGCCAGCAGACCCGGAGGGGGGGTATACGAGCAGTACTTC.

The chain combines TRBV15 with TRBJ2-2; 8 bases are shared with TRBD1. Germline CDR1 reads LNHNV; CDR2 reads YYDKDF (reference sequence). CDR3 length: 18 residues. The trim removed 0 bases at V and 4 bases at J, leaving 10 bases unmatched. CDR3 amino acids: CATSRDGPRGRRTGELFF. The CDR3 coding sequence is TGTGCCACCAGCAGAGATGGACCCAGGGGGCGCCGCACCGGGGAGCTGTTTTTT.

The V and J genes are TRBV27 and TRBJ1-2; no reliable D call. There are 15 residues in the CDR3. Trimming removed 4 bases from V and 2 bases from J, with 14 bases in between. Germline CDR1 is MNHEY and CDR2 is SMNVEV (reference sequence). CDR3 nucleotides: TGTGCCAGCAGTTCTTCTCGGGGAGGAAACTATGGCTACACCTTC. Its protein is CASSSSRGGNYGYTF.

The table lists this clone with a count of one. One end of the junction varies from germline; a read error may be responsible. The chain employs TRBV7-7 and TRBJ2-1, with D unresolved. The length of the CDR3 is 14 residues. The germline V gene encodes CDR1 SSHAT and CDR2 FNYEAQ (reference sequence). DNA of the CDR3: TGTGCTAGCAGCTTACTAAACTCCTACAATGAGCAGTTCTTC. Its protein is CASSLLNSYNEQFF. Based on the CDR3 plus reference TRBV7-7 and TRBJ2-1, the full variable domain is GAGVSQSPRYKVTKRGQDVTLRCDPISSHATLYWYQQALGQGPEFLTYFNYEAQPDKSGLPSDRFSAERPEGSISTLTIQRTEQRDSAMYRCASSLLNSYNEQFFGPGTRLTVL.

The rearrangement joins TRBV7-6 to TRBJ1-5; D is perhaps TRBD1 (5 bases). Germline V gene sequence: CDR1 SGHVS, CDR2 FNYEAQ. V gave up 5 bases and J gave up 5 bases, with 19 bases separating them. This CDR3 is 16 amino acids long. Here the CDR3 DNA reads TGTGCCAGCAGCCCATCGGGGGGGGGAAGAGATCAGCCCCAGCATTTT. It yields the protein CASSPSGGGRDQPQHF.

V is TRBV9 and J is TRBJ1-2; D perhaps matches TRBD1 (5 bases). In germline, CDR1 is SGDLS, CDR2 YYNGEE. The CDR3 totals 16 residues. V was clipped by 1 base and J by 7 bases, with 20 bases between them. CDR3 sequence reads: CASSVSLESGWGGYTF. In nucleotides, the CDR3 is TGTGCCAGCAGCGTAAGCCTTGAGTCAGGGTGGGGTGGCTACACCTTC.

The V and J genes are TRBV19 and TRBJ1-1; 8 bases are shared with TRBD1. Germline CDR1 LNHDA, CDR2 SQIVND (reference sequence). The CDR3 covers 15 residues. Trimming at V came to 5 bases and at J to 5 bases, leaving 10 bases not matched to a gene. Here the CDR3 DNA reads TGTGCCAGTAGTCCAAGGACAGGGTGGAAGACTGAAGCTTTCTTT. This encodes CASSPRTGWKTEAFF.

This clone came up a few times. The V and J genes are TRBV29-1 and TRBJ2-1, with TRBD2 matching over 9 bases. Germline trimming cut 2 bases from V and 0 bases from J; bases unmatched to any gene: 8. Per germline, CDR1 SQVTM and CDR2 ANQGSEA. The CDR3 consists of 17 residues. The CDR3 region is CSVELAGSFYSYNEQFF. The CDR3 nucleotides read TGCAGCGTTGAACTAGCGGGATCTTTTTACTCCTACAATGAGCAGTTCTTC.

The table lists this clone with a count of one. V is TRBV9 and J is TRBJ2-7; TRBD1 might be the D (6 bases). Germline CDR1 SGDLS, CDR2 YYNGEE. The CDR3 sequence is 15 residues long. V lost 0 bases and J 3 bases, leaving 13 bases between the germline ends. As DNA, the CDR3 is TGTGCCAGCAGCGTAGATGGGACACTCTACTACGAGCAGTACTTC. Amino acids: CASSVDGTLYYEQYF.

This clone was seen more than once but under ten times. V gene TRBV28 combines with J gene TRBJ1-3; TRBD1 matches at 8 bases. The germline CDR1 and CDR2 sequences are MDHEN and SYDVKM. The CDR3 has 14 amino acids. V trimming: 10 bases; J trimming: 4 bases; junction bases outside the gene matches: 9. As DNA, the CDR3 is TGTGCCACATCCCTGACAGGGGTAGGAAACACCATATATTTT. It translates to CATSLTGVGNTIYF.

This chain connects TRBV7-3 to TRBJ2-7, with 7 nucleotides matching TRBD2. The V gene end was trimmed by 3 bases and the J gene end by 3 bases; junction bases not matched to a gene: 11. Germline CDR1 SGHTA, CDR2 FQGTGA. This CDR3 comprises 16 residues. In DNA form, the CDR3 reads TGTGCCAGCAGCTTGGGGCTGGAGGCTAGCGGCTACGAGCAGTACTTC. Encoded protein: CASSLGLEASGYEQYF. Filled out from reference TRBV7-3 and TRBJ2-7, the complete variable domain reads GAGVSQTPSNKVTEKGKYVELRCDPISGHTALYWYRQSLGQGPEFLIYFQGTGAADDSGLPNDRFFAVRPEGSVSTLKIQRTERGDSAVYLCASSLGLEASGYEQYFGPGTRLTVT.

This clone has just one count. This sequence joins TRBV6-1 and TRBJ1-1, with TRBD1 matching over 7 bases. The CDR3 sequence is 13 residues long. V lost 6 bases, J lost 11 bases, and 12 bases stayed unmatched. Per the germline V gene, CDR1 is MNHNS and CDR2 is SASEGT. This CDR3 is CASRISGQPPAFF. CDR3 sequence (DNA): TGTGCCAGCAGAATATCGGGACAGCCCCCCGCTTTCTTT.

This clone was seen only once. The chain uses TRBV27 and TRBJ1-2; D unresolved. CDR3 length equals 14 residues. V gave up 0 bases and J gave up 4 bases, with 9 bases separating them. Germline lookup yields CDR1 MNHEY and CDR2 SMNVEV (reference sequence). The CDR3 DNA follows: TGTGCCAGCAGTTTATCGGCCGGGGTCTATGGCTACACCTTC. It translates to CASSLSAGVYGYTF.

The V call is TRBV29-1, the J call TRBJ2-7; a possible D gene is TRBD2 (6 bases). There are 16 residues in the CDR3. The V gene's germline CDR1 is SQVTM and CDR2 ANQGSEA. Trimming left V 3 bases short and J 1 base short, with 19 bases between. CDR3 amino acids: CSVEGGDVTASYEQYF. CDR3 nucleotides: TGCAGCGTTGAGGGGGGAGACGTTACGGCTTCCTACGAGCAGTACTTC.

This clone was recorded only once. V usage is TRBV7-2 and J usage is TRBJ2-2; D unclear. The CDR3 loop spans 15 amino acids. Germline V lookup: CDR1 SGHTA, CDR2 FQGNSA. Between the trimmed V and J ends, which lost 1 base and 7 bases, there was a span of 13 bases. Here the CDR3 reads CASSLESNVDGELFF. DNA for the CDR3: TGTGCCAGCAGCTTAGAGAGTAATGTCGACGGGGAGCTGTTTTTT.

This clone was detected once. The rearrangement links TRBV6-1 to TRBJ2-7; 10 bases match TRBD1. This CDR3 is 14 amino acids long. Per germline, CDR1 MNHNS and CDR2 SASEGT. The trim removed 1 base at V and 4 bases at J, leaving 1 base unmatched. CDR3 nucleotide sequence: TGTGCCAGCAGTGAAGGACAGGGGGCATACGAGCAGTACTTC. Its protein product is CASSEGQGAYEQYF.

The chain couples TRBV2 to TRBJ1-2, with TRBD1 matching over 9 bases. Looked up from germline, CDR1 is SNHLY and CDR2 is FYNNEI. V gave up 7 bases and J gave up 14 bases; unmatched junction bases: 11. This CDR3 is built from 12 residues. CDR3 DNA sequence: TGTGCCAGCATGGGACAGGGAAACAGTTGGACCTTC. Its protein product is CASMGQGNSWTF.

The chain joins TRBV25-1 to TRBJ1-1, with D possibly matching TRBD1 (5 bases). Germline lookup yields CDR1 MGHDK and CDR2 SYGVNS. Trimming removed 5 bases at V and 4 bases at J, with 11 bases between. The CDR3 covers 13 residues. The CDR3 protein is CASSLGRGTEAFF. The CDR3 DNA reads as TGTGCCAGCAGTCTTGGGAGGGGCACTGAAGCTTTCTTT.

This chain connects TRBV7-9 to TRBJ2-1, with 16 nucleotides matching TRBD2. The CDR3 is 15 residues long. CDR1 is SEHNR, CDR2 FQNEAQ, per germline (reference sequence). V was clipped by 4 bases and J by 12 bases; unmatched bases: 6. Written as DNA, the CDR3 is TGTGCCAGCAGCTATGGGACTAGCGGGAGGGATTGGCAGTTCTTC. This codes for CASSYGTSGRDWQFF.

The chain is built from TRBV21-1 and TRBJ2-7; the listed D gene, TRBD2, was not tested against the DNA. TRBV21-1 constitutes a pseudogene. CDR3 length: 13 residues. The CDR3 loop reads CASSKVGLNEQYF. CDR3 in DNA: TGTGCCAGCAGCAAAGTCGGGTTGAACGAGCAGTACTTC.

The chain has TRBV9 and TRBJ2-2, with TRBD1 identical over 8 bases. The V and J ends lost 0 bases and 7 bases, in that order; junction bases with no gene match: 8. This CDR3 is built from 16 residues. Germline CDR1 SGDLS, CDR2 YYNGEE. The CDR3 reads CASSVDRTGWSGELFF. CDR3 coding DNA: TGTGCCAGCAGCGTAGACCGGACAGGGTGGAGCGGGGAGCTGTTTTTT. Together with reference TRBV9 and TRBJ2-2, the CDR3 gives the full variable domain: DSGVTQTPKHLITATGQRVTLRCSPRSGDLSVYWYQQSLDQGLQFLIQYYNGEERAKGNILERFSAQQFPDLHSELNLSSLELGDSALYFCASSVDRTGWSGELFFGEGSRLTVL.